This T cell receptor (beta chain) was retrieved from a study of blood T cell repertoires in COVID-19. A single count supports this clone. Method: immunoSEQ multiplex PCR; TCRdb's copy keeps in-frame clones and lacks some. The data hold roughly 260,000 clones, with roughly 86% observed a single time. The germline V gene has CDR1 MNHNY and CDR2 SVGAGI (reference sequence). The CDR3 is 15 residues long. Trimming cost V 6 bases and J 3 bases; bases outside gene matches: 0. The chain is built from TRBV6-6 and TRBJ2-2, with 14 bases that match TRBD2. The TCR sequence derives from a man between 35 and 55 years old who had recovered from COVID-19. The sample comprised peripheral blood. The CDR3 sequence is CASRGLAGDTGELFF. CDR3 DNA: TGTGCCAGCAGGGGACTAGCGGGGGACACCGGGGAGCTGTTTTTT.